This T cell receptor (beta chain) is drawn from a study of blood T cell repertoires in COVID-19. Method: immunoSEQ multiplex PCR; TCRdb's copy keeps in-frame clones and lacks some. The table lists about 200,000 clones, 70% to 85% of them singletons, with 6.9% in the top ten. This CDR3 comprises 14 residues. Germline V gene lookup returns CDR1 MDHEN and CDR2 SYDVKM. The V segment lost 5 bases and the J segment 7 bases; nucleotides outside the gene matches: 5. This receptor was taken from a human donor with acute or convalescent COVID-19. The donor label of this sample is uncertain. The V gene is TRBV28, the J gene TRBJ1-2; 12 bases are a match to TRBD1. Sequencing was performed on peripheral blood. This CDR3 is CASSPGQGAAGYTF. The CDR3 DNA reads as TGTGCCAGCAGTCCGGGACAGGGGGCTGCTGGCTACACCTTC.